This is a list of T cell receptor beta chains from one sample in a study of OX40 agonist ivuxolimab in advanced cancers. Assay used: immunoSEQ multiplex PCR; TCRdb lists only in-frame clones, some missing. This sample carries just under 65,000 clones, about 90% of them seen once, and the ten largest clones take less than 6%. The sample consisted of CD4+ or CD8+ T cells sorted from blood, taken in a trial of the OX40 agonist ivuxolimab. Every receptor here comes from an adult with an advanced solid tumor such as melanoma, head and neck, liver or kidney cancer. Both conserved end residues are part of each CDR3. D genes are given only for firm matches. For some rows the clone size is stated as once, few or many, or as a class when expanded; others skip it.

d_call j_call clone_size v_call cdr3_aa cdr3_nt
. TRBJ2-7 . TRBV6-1 CASFTTDYEQYF TGTGCCAGCTTTACAACGGACTACGAGCAGTACTTC
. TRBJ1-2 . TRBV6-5 CASSYQGGYTF TGTGCCAGCAGTTACCAGGGTGGCTACACCTTC
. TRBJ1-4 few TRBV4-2 CASRRIGLADEKLFF TGTGCCAGCAGGCGAATAGGGCTGGCGGATGAAAAACTGTTTTTT
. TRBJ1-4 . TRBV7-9 CASSLGQGGSNEKLFF TGTGCCAGCAGCTTAGGGCAGGGTGGGTCTAATGAAAAACTGTTTTTT
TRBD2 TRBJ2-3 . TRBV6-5 CASSFSGRHTDTQYF TGTGCCAGCAGTTTTAGCGGGCGACACACAGATACGCAGTATTTT
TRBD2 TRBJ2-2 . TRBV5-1 CASSLAAGVVGELFF TGCGCCAGCAGCTTGGCCGCGGGAGTGGTGGGGGAGCTGTTTTTT
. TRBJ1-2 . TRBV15 CATSSDPREGYTF TGTGCCACCAGCTCGGACCCCCGTGAAGGCTACACCTTC
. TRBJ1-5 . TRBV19 CASRTPRDSNQPQHF TGTGCCAGTAGGACCCCCCGGGACAGCAATCAGCCCCAGCATTTT
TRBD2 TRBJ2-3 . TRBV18 CASSPGTSGRDTDTQYF TGTGCCAGCTCACCAGGGACTAGCGGGAGGGACACAGATACGCAGTATTTT
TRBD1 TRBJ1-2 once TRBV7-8 CASSLEGAGNYGYTF TGTGCCAGCAGCTTAGAGGGGGCAGGGAACTATGGCTACACCTTC
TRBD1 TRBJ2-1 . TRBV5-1 CASSLFLLTETGGFF TGCGCCAGCAGCTTGTTTTTGCTGACTGAGACAGGGGGGTTCTTC
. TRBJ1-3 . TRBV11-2 CASSTGRRAGLGNTIYF TGTGCCAGCAGCACCGGACGCAGGGCAGGCTTAGGAAACACCATATATTTT
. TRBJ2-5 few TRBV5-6 CASSLLGPETQYF TGTGCCAGCAGCTTGCTAGGGCCAGAGACCCAGTACTTC
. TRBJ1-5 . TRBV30 CAWSLLGGNQPQHF TGTGCCTGGTCCCTTTTGGGGGGCAATCAGCCCCAGCATTTT
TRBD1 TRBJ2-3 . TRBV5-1 CASSFWGDRVPDTQYF TGCGCCAGCAGCTTTTGGGGGGACAGGGTCCCAGATACGCAGTATTTT
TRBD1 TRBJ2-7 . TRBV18 CASSANMGQGSPYEQYF TGTGCCAGCTCAGCTAATATGGGACAGGGGTCCCCCTACGAGCAGTACTTC
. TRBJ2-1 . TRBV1 CTSSRLNLASGYNEQFF TGCACCAGCAGCCGCTTAAACCTGGCTAGCGGTTACAATGAGCAGTTCTTC
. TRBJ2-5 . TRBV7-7 CASSLGRGQETQYF TGTGCTAGCAGCTTAGGCAGGGGCCAAGAGACCCAGTACTTC
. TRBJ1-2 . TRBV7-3 CASSLMLGYGYTF TGTGCCAGCAGCTTAATGTTGGGCTATGGCTACACCTTC
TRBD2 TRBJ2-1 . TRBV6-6 CASRQREGRHNEQFF TGTGCCAGCAGACAGCGGGAGGGCCGTCACAATGAGCAGTTCTTC
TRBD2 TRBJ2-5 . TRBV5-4 CASSLGGLAGQETQYF TGTGCCAGCAGCTTGGGGGGACTAGCGGGCCAAGAGACCCAGTACTTC
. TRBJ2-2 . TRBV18 CASSPRRISHTGELFF TGTGCCAGCTCACCACGAAGGATTTCCCACACCGGGGAGCTGTTTTTT
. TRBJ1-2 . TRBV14 CASSQEPGKWYGYTF TGTGCCAGCAGCCAAGAGCCAGGGAAGTGGTATGGCTACACCTTC
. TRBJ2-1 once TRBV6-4 CASSDSFSRHPDYNEQFF TGTGCCAGCAGTGACTCGTTTAGCCGGCACCCCGATTACAATGAGCAGTTCTTC
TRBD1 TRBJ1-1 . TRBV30 CAWSTRQGGRTEAFF TGTGCCTGGAGTACCCGACAGGGTGGAAGGACTGAAGCTTTCTTT
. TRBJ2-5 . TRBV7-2 CASSWAETQYF TGTGCCAGCAGCTGGGCAGAGACCCAGTACTTC
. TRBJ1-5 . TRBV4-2 CASSQAGAHQPQHF TGTGCCAGCAGCCAAGCGGGGGCACATCAGCCCCAGCATTTT
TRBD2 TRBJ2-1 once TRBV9 CASSEPLGGRANEQFF TGTGCCAGCAGCGAGCCCCTAGGTGGGAGGGCCAATGAGCAGTTCTTC
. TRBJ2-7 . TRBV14 CASSQDGVFSNRREQYF TGTGCCAGCAGCCAAGATGGTGTATTCAGTAACCGTCGCGAGCAGTACTTC
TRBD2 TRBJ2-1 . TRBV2 CASSESVGTSVYNEQFF TGTGCCAGCAGTGAATCGGTCGGGACTAGCGTCTACAATGAGCAGTTCTTC
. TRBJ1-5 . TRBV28 CASSLGGLANQPQHF TGTGCCAGCAGTTTAGGTGGCCTTGCTAATCAGCCCCAGCATTTT
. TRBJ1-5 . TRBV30 CAWGYGTSKGYSNQPQHF TGTGCCTGGGGCTACGGGACCTCGAAGGGTTATAGCAATCAGCCCCAGCATTTT
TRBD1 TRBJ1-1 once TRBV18 CASSRTGQGVWSEAFF TGTGCCAGCTCACGTACAGGACAGGGAGTTTGGTCTGAAGCTTTCTTT